This record looks at one T cell receptor beta chain sequence and its context. Sequenced by immunoSEQ multiplex PCR; TCRdb stores in-frame clones only, minus some. The sample lists approximately 330,000 clones; around 90% were seen once. CDR1 and CDR2 (germline): MNHEY, SVGEGT. The germline V and J ends were trimmed by 1 base and 7 bases, with 11 bases remaining between them. The CDR3 sequence is 13 residues long. The data derive from a study of blood T cell repertoires in COVID-19. This chain uses TRBV6-2 or TRBV6-3 with TRBJ2-7, with D perhaps matching TRBD1 (5 bases). The clonotype comes from a man in his thirties or forties with COVID-19, enrolled during active disease. The sequencing input was peripheral blood. CDR3 bases: TGTGCCAGCAGTTACTTCCCTGACAGTGAGCAGTACTTC. It translates to CASSYFPDSEQYF.